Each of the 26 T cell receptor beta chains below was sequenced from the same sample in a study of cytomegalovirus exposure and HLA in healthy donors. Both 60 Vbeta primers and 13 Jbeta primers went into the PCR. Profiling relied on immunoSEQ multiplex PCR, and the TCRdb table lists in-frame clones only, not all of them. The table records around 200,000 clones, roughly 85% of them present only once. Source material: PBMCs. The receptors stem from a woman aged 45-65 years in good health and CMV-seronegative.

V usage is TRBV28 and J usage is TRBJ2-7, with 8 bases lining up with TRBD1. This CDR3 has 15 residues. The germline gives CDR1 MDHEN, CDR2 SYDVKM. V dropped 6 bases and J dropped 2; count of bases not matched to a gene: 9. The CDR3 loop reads CASRERTGKTYEQYF. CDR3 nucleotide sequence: TGTGCCAGCAGGGAGAGGACAGGGAAGACCTACGAGCAGTACTTC. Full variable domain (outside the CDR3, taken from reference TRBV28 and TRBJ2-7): DVKVTQSSRYLVKRTGEKVFLECVQDMDHENMFWYRQDPGLGLRLIYFSYDVKMKEKGDIPEGYSVSREKKERFSLILESASTNQTSMYLCASRERTGKTYEQYFGPGTRLTVT.

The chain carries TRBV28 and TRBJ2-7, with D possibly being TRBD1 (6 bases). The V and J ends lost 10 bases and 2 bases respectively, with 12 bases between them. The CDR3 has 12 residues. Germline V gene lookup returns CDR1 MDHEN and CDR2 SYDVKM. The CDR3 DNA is TGTGCCACCTACAGGGATACCTACGAGCAGTACTTC. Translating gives CATYRDTYEQYF.

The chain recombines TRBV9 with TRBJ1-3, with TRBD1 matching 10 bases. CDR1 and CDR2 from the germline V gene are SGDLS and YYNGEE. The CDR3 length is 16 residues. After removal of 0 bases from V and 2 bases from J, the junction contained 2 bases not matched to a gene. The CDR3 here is CASSVETGGPGNTIYF. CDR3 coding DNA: TGTGCCAGCAGCGTAGAGACAGGGGGCCCTGGAAACACCATATATTTT.

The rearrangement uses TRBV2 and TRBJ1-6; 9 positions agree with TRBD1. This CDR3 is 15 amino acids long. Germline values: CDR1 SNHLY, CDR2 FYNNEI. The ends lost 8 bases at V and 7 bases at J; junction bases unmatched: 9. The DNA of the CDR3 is TGTGCCAGCGCTCGCCCGGGACAGGGAAATTCACCCCTCCACTTT. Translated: CASARPGQGNSPLHF.

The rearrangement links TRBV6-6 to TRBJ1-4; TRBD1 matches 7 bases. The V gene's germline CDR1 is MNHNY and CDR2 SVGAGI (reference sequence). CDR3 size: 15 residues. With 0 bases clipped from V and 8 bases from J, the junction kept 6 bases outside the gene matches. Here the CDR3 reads CASSYSSQGGEKLFF. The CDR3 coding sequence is TGTGCCAGCAGTTACTCGTCGCAGGGGGGCGAAAAACTGTTTTTT.

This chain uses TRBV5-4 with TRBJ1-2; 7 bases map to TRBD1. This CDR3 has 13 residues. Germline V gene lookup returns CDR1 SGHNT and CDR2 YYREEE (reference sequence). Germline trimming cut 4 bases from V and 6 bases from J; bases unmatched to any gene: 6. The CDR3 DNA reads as TGTGCCAGCAGCCTTCAGGGGGTCGATGGCTACACCTTC. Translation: CASSLQGVDGYTF.

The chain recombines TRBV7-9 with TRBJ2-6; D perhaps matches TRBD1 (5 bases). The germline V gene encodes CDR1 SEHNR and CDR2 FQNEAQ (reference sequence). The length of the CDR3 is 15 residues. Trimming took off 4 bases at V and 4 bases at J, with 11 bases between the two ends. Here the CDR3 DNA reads TGTGCCAGCAGCTCGTCGACAGCCGGGGCCAACGTCCTGACTTTC. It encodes CASSSSTAGANVLTF.

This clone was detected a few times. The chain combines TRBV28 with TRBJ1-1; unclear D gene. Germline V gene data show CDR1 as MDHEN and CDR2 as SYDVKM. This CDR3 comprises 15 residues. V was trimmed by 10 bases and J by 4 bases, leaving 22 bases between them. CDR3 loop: CATIGLRAAGTEAFF. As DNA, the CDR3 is TGTGCCACTATCGGGTTAAGGGCCGCGGGCACTGAAGCTTTCTTT.

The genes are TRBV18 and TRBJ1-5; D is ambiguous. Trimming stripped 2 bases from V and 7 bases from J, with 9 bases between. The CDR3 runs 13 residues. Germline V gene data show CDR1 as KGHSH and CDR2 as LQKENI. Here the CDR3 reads CASSPDFTQPQHF. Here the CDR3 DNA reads TGTGCCAGCTCACCAGACTTCACGCAGCCCCAGCATTTT.

The CDR3 DNA reads TGTGCCAGCAGTTTAAGAGGGGGACCCAATGAAAAACTGTTTTTT. Translated: CASSLRGGPNEKLFF. This chain links TRBV28 with TRBJ1-4; TRBD1 is a possible D gene (6 bases). The V and J ends lost 2 bases and 5 bases respectively, with 12 bases between them. Germline CDR1 and CDR2: MDHEN and SYDVKM. CDR3 length: 15 residues. Based on the CDR3 plus reference TRBV28 and TRBJ1-4, the full variable domain is DVKVTQSSRYLVKRTGEKVFLECVQDMDHENMFWYRQDPGLGLRLIYFSYDVKMKEKGDIPEGYSVSREKKERFSLILESASTNQTSMYLCASSLRGGPNEKLFFGSGTQLSVL.

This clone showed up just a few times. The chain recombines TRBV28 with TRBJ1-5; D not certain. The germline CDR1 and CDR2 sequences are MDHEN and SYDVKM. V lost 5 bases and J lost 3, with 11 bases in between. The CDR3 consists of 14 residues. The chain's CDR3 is CASSADFINQPQHF. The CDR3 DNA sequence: TGTGCCAGCAGTGCAGACTTCATCAATCAGCCCCAGCATTTT.

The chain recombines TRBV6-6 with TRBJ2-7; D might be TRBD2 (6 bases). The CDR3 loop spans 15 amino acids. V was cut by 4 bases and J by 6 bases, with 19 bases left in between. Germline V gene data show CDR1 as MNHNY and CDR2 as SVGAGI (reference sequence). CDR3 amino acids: CASSLAEALRPEQYF. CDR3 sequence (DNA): TGTGCCAGCAGTTTAGCGGAAGCCTTGAGACCCGAGCAGTACTTC.

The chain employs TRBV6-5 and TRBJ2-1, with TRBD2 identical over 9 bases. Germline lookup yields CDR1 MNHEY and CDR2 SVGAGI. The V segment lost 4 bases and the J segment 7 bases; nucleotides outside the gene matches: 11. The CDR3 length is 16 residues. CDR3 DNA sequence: TGTGCCAGCAGTTCCAGGTTGGGCGGGAGGGGTAATGAGCAGTTCTTC. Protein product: CASSSRLGGRGNEQFF.

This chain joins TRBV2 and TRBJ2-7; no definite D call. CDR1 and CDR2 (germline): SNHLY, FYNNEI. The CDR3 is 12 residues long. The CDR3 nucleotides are TGTTCCAAGAAGAAGGCGGCATACGAGCAGTACTTC. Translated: CSKKKAAYEQYF.

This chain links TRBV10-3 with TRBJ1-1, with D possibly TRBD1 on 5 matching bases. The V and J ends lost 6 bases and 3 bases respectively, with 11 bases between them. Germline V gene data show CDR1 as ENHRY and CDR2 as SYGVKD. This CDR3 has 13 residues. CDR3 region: CAIRSQGYTEAFF. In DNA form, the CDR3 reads TGTGCCATCAGGAGCCAGGGCTACACTGAAGCTTTCTTT.

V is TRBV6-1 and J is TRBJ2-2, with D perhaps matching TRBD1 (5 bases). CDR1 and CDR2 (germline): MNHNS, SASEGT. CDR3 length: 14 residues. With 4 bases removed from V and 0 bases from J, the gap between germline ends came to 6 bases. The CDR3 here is CASSGQPNTGELFF. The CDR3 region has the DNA TGTGCCAGCAGTGGACAGCCGAACACCGGGGAGCTGTTTTTT.

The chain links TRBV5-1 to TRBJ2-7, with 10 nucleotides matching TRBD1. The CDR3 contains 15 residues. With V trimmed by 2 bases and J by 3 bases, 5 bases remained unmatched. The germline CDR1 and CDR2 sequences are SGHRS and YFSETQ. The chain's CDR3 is CASSLDRGQGYEQYF. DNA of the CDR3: TGCGCCAGCAGCTTAGACAGGGGGCAAGGCTACGAGCAGTACTTC.

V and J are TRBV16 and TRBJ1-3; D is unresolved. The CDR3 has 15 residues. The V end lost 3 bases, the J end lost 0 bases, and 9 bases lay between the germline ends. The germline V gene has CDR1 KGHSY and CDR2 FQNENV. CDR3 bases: TGTGCCAGCAGCCAGTCGTCCAGCTCTGGAAACACCATATATTTT. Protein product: CASSQSSSSGNTIYF.

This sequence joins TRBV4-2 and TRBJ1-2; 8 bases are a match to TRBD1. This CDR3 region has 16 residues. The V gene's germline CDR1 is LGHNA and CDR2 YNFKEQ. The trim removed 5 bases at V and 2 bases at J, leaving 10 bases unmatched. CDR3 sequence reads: CASSLLPGQENYGYTF. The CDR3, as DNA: TGTGCCAGCAGCTTACTCCCGGGACAGGAGAACTATGGCTACACCTTC.

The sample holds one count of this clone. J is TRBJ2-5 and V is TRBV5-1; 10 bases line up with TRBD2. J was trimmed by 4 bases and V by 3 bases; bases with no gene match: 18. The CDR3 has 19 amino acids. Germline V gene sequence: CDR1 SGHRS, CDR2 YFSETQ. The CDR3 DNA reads TGCGCCAGCAGCTCCAGAGCTGTGCTAAAGCGGGAGGGCCGAGAGACCCAGTACTTC. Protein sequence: CASSSRAVLKREGRETQYF.

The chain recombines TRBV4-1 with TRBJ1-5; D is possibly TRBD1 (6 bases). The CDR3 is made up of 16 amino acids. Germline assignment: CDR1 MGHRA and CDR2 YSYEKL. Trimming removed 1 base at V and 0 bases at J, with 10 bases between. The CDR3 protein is CASSQGQVISNQPQHF. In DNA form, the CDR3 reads TGCGCCAGCAGCCAAGGACAGGTTATTAGCAATCAGCCCCAGCATTTT.

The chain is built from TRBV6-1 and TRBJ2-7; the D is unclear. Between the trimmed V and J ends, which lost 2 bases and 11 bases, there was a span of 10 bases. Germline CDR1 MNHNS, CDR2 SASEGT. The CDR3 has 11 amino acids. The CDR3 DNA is TGTGCCAGCAGTGAATGGTATGCAGAGTACTTC. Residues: CASSEWYAEYF.

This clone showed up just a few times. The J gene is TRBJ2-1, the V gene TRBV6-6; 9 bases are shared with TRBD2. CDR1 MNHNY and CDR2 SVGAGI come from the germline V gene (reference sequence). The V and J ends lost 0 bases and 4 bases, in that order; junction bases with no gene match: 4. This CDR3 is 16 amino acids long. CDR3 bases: TGTGCCAGCAGTTACTCGACTAGCGGATCGTACAATGAGCAGTTCTTC. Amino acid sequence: CASSYSTSGSYNEQFF.

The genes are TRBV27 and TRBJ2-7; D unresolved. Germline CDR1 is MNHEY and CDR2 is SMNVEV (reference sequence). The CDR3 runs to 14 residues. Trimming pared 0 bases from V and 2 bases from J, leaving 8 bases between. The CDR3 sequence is CASSLSPNTYEQYF. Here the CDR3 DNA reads TGTGCCAGCAGTTTATCTCCTAATACCTACGAGCAGTACTTC.

The CDR3 DNA follows: TGTGCCAGCAGCTTGTGGCAGGGGGCATATGATGAGCAGTTCTTC. It codes for CASSLWQGAYDEQFF. The gene calls are TRBV5-6 and TRBJ2-1; 8 positions agree with TRBD1. The CDR3 contains 15 residues. With 1 base clipped from V and 8 bases from J, the junction kept 8 bases outside the gene matches. Germline loops: CDR1 SGHDT, CDR2 YYEEEE.

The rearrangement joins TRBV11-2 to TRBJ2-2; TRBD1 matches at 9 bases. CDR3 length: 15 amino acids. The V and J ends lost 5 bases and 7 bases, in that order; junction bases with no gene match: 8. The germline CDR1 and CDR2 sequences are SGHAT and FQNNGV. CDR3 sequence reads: CASSAQGAHDGELFF. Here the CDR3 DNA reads TGTGCCAGCAGCGCACAGGGGGCGCATGACGGGGAGCTGTTTTTT.